The text below deals with one T cell receptor (beta chain). The data derive from a study of T cell changes during pregnancy in multiple sclerosis. The CDR3 runs to 15 residues. The V gene's germline CDR1 is SGHRS and CDR2 YFSETQ. The ends lost 0 bases at V and 4 bases at J; junction bases unmatched: 3. Sequencing used immunoSEQ multiplex PCR; TCRdb keeps in-frame clones, though not all of them. The sample has 20,000 to 25,000 clones, around 81% seen once. The rearrangement joins TRBV5-1 to TRBJ2-1; TRBD2 matches 8 bases. The specimen was CD8+ T cells from peripheral blood mononuclear cells, collected in the first trimester of pregnancy. This receptor was identified in a female donor in good health, enrolled as a control in a pregnancy study. The DNA for the CDR3 is TGCGCCAGCAGCTTGGATTTAGCGGGGTACAATGAGCAGTTCTTC. It translates to CASSLDLAGYNEQFF.